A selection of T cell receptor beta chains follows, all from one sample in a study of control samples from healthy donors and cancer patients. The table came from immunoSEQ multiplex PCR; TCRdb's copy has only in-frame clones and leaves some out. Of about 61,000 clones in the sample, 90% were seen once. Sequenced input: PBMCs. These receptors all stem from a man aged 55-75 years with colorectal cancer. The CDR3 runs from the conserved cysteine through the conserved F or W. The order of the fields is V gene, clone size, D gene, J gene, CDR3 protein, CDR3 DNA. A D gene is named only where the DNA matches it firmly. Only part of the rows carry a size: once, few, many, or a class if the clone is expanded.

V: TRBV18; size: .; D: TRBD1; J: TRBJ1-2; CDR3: CASSPPQVPGGGYTF; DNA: TGTGCCAGCTCACCACCACAAGTTCCAGGGGGTGGCTACACCTTC
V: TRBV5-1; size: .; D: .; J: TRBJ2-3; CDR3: CASSLKGDTQYF; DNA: TGCGCCAGCAGCTTGAAAGGGGATACGCAGTATTTT
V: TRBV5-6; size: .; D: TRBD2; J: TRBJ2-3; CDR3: CASSALVERGATDTQYF; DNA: TGTGCCAGCAGCGCCCTTGTGGAGCGGGGGGCGACAGATACGCAGTATTTT
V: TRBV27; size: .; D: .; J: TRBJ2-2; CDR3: CASKRQMNTGELFF; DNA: TGTGCCAGCAAGCGGCAGATGAACACCGGGGAGCTGTTTTTT
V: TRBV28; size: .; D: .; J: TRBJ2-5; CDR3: CASEGRRGVEQETQYF; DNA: TGTGCCTCTGAGGGGCGCCGCGGGGTTGAGCAAGAGACCCAGTACTTC
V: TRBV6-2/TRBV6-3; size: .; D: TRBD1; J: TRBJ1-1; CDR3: CASSYLTGGNTEAFF; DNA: TGTGCCAGCAGTTACCTGACAGGGGGGAACACTGAAGCTTTCTTT
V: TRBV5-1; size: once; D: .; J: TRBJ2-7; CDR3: CASSPNPGTSYEQYF; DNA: TGCGCCAGCAGCCCCAACCCAGGGACCTCCTACGAGCAGTACTTC
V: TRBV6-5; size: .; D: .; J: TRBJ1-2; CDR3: CASSYSRFSYGYTF; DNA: TGTGCCAGCAGTTACTCAAGGTTCTCCTATGGCTACACCTTC
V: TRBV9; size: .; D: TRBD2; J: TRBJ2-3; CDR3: CASSVALAGGRDTQYF; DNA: TGTGCCAGCAGCGTAGCCTTAGCGGGGGGCAGGGATACGCAGTATTTT
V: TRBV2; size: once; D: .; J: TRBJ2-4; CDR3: CASSSDSHSIQYF; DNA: TGTGCCAGCAGTTCGGACAGTCATAGCATTCAGTACTTC
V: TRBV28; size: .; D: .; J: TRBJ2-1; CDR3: CASTPRSNEQFF; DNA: TGTGCCAGCACCCCCCGTAGCAATGAGCAGTTCTTC
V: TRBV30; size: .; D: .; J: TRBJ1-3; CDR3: CAWRDSKTSFSGNTIYF; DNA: TGTGCCTGGAGGGACAGTAAGACCTCGTTCTCTGGAAACACCATATATTTT
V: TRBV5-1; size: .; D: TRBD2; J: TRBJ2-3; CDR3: CASSYPSSGGPEDTQYF; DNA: TGCGCCAGCAGCTATCCCTCTAGCGGGGGGCCAGAAGATACGCAGTATTTT
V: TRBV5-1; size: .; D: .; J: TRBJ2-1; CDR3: CASSLARISYNEQFF; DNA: TGCGCCAGCAGCTTGGCCCGGATCTCCTACAATGAGCAGTTCTTC
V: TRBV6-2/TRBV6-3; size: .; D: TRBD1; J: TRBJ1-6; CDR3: CASSLLATGGSSPLHF; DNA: TGTGCCAGCAGTCTACTGGCGACAGGGGGTAGTTCACCCCTCCACTTT
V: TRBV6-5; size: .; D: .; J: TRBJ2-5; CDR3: CASWPGRTKGTQYF; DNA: TGTGCCTCCTGGCCCGGCCGGACGAAGGGGACCCAGTACTTC
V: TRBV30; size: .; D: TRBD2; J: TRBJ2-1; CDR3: CAFKRGGFSYNEQFF; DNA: TGTGCCTTCAAGCGGGGGGGGTTTTCCTACAATGAGCAGTTCTTC
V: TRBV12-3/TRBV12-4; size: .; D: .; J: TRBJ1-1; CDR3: CASSLGVYTEAFF; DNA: TGTGCCAGCAGTTTGGGGGTCTACACTGAAGCTTTCTTT
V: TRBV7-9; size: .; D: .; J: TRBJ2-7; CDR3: CASSRDGLPYEQYF; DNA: TGTGCCAGCAGCCGGGACGGACTACCCTACGAGCAGTACTTC
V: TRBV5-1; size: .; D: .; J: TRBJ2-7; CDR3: CASSPGTGGYEQYF; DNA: TGCGCCAGCAGCCCAGGTACGGGTGGTTACGAGCAGTACTTC
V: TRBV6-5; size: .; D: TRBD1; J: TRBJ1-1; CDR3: CASSYRDSNTEAFF; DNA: TGTGCCAGCAGTTACCGGGACAGCAACACTGAAGCTTTCTTT
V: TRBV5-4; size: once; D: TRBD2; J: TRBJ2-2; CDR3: CASSPTSGGAHTGELFF; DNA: TGTGCCAGCAGTCCGACTAGCGGGGGGGCCCACACCGGGGAGCTGTTTTTT
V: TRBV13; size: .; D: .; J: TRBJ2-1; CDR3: CASSSPGDPRGYEQFF; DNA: TGTGCCAGCTCCTCCCCCGGGGACCCAAGAGGATATGAGCAGTTCTTC
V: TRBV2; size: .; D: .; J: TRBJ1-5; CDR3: CASSGDSNQPQHF; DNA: TGTGCCAGCAGTGGAGACAGCAATCAGCCCCAGCATTTT
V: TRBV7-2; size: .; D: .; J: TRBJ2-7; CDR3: CASSFGINYEQYF; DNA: TGTGCCAGCAGCTTCGGGATAAACTACGAGCAGTACTTC
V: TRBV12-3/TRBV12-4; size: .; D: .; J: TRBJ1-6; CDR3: CASSMGLNSPLHF; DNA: TGTGCCAGCAGTATGGGACTTAATTCACCCCTCCACTTT
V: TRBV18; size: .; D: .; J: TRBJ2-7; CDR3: CASSPLVTDSYEQYF; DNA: TGTGCCAGCTCACCACTGGTGACAGACTCCTACGAGCAGTACTTC
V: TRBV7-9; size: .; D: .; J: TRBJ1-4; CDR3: CASSLLGGWTAKSEKLFF; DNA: TGTGCCAGCAGCTTATTGGGAGGATGGACAGCAAAATCTGAAAAACTGTTTTTT
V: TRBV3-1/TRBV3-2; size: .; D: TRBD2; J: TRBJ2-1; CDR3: CASSRTSLSEGFF; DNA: TGTGCCAGCAGCCGGACTAGTTTGAGTGAGGGGTTCTTC
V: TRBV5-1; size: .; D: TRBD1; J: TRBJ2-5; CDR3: CASSLGQEGPETQYF; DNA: TGCGCCAGCAGCCTAGGACAGGAAGGCCCCGAGACCCAGTACTTC
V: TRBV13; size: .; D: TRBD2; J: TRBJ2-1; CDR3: CASSLGSGGNYNEQFF; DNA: TGTGCCAGCAGCTTAGGCAGCGGGGGGAACTACAATGAGCAGTTCTTC
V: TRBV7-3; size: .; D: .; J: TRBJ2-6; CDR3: CASSLDLSGANVLTF; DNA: TGTGCCAGCAGCTTAGACCTCTCTGGGGCCAACGTCCTGACTTTC
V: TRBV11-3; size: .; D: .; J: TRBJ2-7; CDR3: CASSLGGQALREQYF; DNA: TGTGCCAGCAGCTTAGGTGGCCAGGCACTACGAGAGCAGTACTTC
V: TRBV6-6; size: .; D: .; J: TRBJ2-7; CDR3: CASSLSSYEQYF; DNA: TGTGCCAGCAGTTTAAGCTCCTACGAGCAGTACTTC
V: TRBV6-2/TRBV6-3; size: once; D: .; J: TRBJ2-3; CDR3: CASSYSVWASDTQYF; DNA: TGTGCCAGCAGTTACTCGGTGTGGGCCTCGGATACGCAGTATTTT
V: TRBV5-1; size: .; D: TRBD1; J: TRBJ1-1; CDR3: CASSLWTGLTEAFF; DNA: TGCGCCAGCAGCTTGTGGACAGGGTTAACTGAAGCTTTCTTT